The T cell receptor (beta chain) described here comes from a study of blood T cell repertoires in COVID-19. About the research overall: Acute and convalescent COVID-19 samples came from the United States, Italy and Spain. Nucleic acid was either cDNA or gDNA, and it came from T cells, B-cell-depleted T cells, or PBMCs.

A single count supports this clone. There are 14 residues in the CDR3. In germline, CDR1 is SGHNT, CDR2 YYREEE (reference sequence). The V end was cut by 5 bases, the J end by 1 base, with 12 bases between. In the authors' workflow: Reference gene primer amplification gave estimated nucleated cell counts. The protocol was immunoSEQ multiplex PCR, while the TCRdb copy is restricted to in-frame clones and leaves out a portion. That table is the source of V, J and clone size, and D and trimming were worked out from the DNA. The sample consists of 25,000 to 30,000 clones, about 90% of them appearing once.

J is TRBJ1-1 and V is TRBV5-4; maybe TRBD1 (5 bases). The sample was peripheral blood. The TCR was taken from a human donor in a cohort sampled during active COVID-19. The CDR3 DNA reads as TGTGCCAGCAGGCGCCTGGACACGAACACTGAAGCTTTCTTT. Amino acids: CASRRLDTNTEAFF.